This entry features one TCR beta chain sequence. Original methodology: Reference gene primer amplification gave estimated nucleated cell counts. Sequencing used immunoSEQ multiplex PCR; TCRdb keeps in-frame clones, though not all of them. From that table come the V and J calls and clone size; the DNA was used to work out D and trimming. Here the sample spans roughly 130,000 clones, approximately 80% being singletons. Per germline, CDR1 KGHSH and CDR2 LQKENI. This CDR3 comprises 14 residues. V was clipped by 3 bases and J by 5 bases; unmatched bases: 2. This record comes from a study of blood T cell repertoires in COVID-19. On the study more broadly: Samples representing acute and convalescent COVID-19 were sourced from the United States, Italy and Spain. Sample material is recorded as cDNA or gDNA derived from T cells, B-cell-depleted T cells, or PBMCs.

This TCR came from a woman over 75 with acute or convalescent COVID-19. V and J are TRBV18 and TRBJ2-5; 11 nucleotides line up with TRBD2. The sequenced material came from peripheral blood. DNA for the CDR3: TGTGCCAGCTCACCGACTAGCGGGGTGGAGACCCAGTACTTC. It yields the protein CASSPTSGVETQYF.